This TCR beta chain was retrieved from a study of T cell clonotyping in hematopoietic cell transplantation. Remarks on this clone: What it recognizes is unknown.

There are 13 residues in the CDR3. Germline loops: CDR1 LNHNV, CDR2 YYDKDF (reference sequence). V lost 5 bases, J lost 5 bases, and 10 bases lay in between. TCRdb keeps only in-frame clones here, not all; method: immunoSEQ multiplex PCR. The sample has around 17,000 clones, over 65% seen once; the top ten hold roughly 4.2%. Points from the study as a whole: No sorting was done, leaving CD4 and CD8 contributions mixed.

J is TRBJ1-5 and V is TRBV15; D is uncertain. Sequenced here: PBMCs, sampled 100 days after allogeneic stem cell transplant. The source is a male patient between 55 and 70 years old who had an allogeneic stem cell transplant from a related donor, so the T cells may come from the graft donor. Some clones in this sample may be carry-over from other donors' samples. The CDR3 sequence: CATSARLDQPQHF. CDR3 nucleotides: TGTGCCACCAGCGCCCGGTTAGATCAGCCCCAGCATTTT.